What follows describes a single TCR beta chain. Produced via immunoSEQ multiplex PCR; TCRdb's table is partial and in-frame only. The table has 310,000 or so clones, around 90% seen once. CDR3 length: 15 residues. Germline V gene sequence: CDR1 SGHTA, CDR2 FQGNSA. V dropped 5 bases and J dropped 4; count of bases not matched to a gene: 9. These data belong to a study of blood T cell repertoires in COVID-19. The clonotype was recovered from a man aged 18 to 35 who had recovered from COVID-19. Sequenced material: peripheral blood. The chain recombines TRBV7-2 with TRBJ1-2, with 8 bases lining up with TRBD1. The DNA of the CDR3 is TGTGCCAGCAGCCCGGACGGACAGGGAGGCTATGGCTACACCTTC. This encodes CASSPDGQGGYGYTF.